Each of the 3 T cell receptor beta chains below was sequenced from the same sample in a study of blood T cell repertoires in COVID-19. Produced via immunoSEQ multiplex PCR; TCRdb's table is partial and in-frame only. The table has around 200,000 clones, around 87% seen once. Sequencing was carried out using peripheral blood. Receptor source: a young woman who had recovered from COVID-19.

The CDR3 bases are TGTGCCAGCAGCTTAACGCCAGGGAACACTGAAGCTTTCTTT. This gives the protein CASSLTPGNTEAFF. The genes are TRBV7-3 and TRBJ1-1; no definite D call. Trimming took off 0 bases at V and 1 base at J, with 6 bases between the two ends. The CDR3 is 14 amino acids. Germline V gene data show CDR1 as SGHTA and CDR2 as FQGTGA. The variable domain in full, with the rest retrieved from reference TRBV7-3 and TRBJ1-1, is GAGVSQTPSNKVTEKGKYVELRCDPISGHTALYWYRQSLGQGPEFLIYFQGTGAADDSGLPNDRFFAVRPEGSVSTLKIQRTERGDSAVYLCASSLTPGNTEAFFGQGTRLTVV.

The rearrangement links TRBV28 to TRBJ2-1, with 8 bases matching TRBD1. V shed 8 bases and J 4 bases; nucleotides not matched to a gene: 10. This CDR3 contains 15 residues. Germline CDR1 reads MDHEN; CDR2 reads SYDVKM. This chain's CDR3 is CASGTTGAGYNEQFF. CDR3 DNA: TGTGCCAGCGGAACGACAGGGGCCGGATACAATGAGCAGTTCTTC.

This rearrangement joins TRBV7-9 to TRBJ1-2; D uncertain. There are 16 residues in the CDR3. V gave up 2 bases and J gave up 5 bases, with 18 bases separating them. Per germline, CDR1 SEHNR and CDR2 FQNEAQ (reference sequence). The CDR3 sequence is CASSLWGDEDVYGYTF. The CDR3 DNA is TGTGCCAGCAGCTTATGGGGAGATGAGGATGTTTATGGCTACACCTTC. The variable domain in full, completed from reference TRBV7-9 and TRBJ1-2, reads DTGVSQNPRHKITKRGQNVTFRCDPISEHNRLYWYRQTLGQGPEFLTYFQNEAQLEKSRLLSDRFSAERPKGSFSTLEIQRTEQGDSAMYLCASSLWGDEDVYGYTFGSGTRLTVV.